Listed here is a single T cell receptor beta chain. Per the original data handling: Amplification with reference gene primers provided the estimates of nucleated cell counts. Here immunoSEQ multiplex PCR was the method, and the copy in TCRdb shows in-frame clones only, minus some. V and J calls and clone size are as listed in that table; D and trimming were resolved from the DNA. The table includes just under 90,000 clones, roughly 90% detected once. This sample was included in a study of blood T cell repertoires in COVID-19. Study overall: Acute-phase and convalescent COVID-19 samples originated in the United States, Italy and Spain. From T cells, B-cell-depleted T cells, or PBMCs came the material, which was cDNA or gDNA.

Germline-derived CDR1 and CDR2 are SGHAT and FQNNGV. The CDR3 totals 15 residues. Between the trimmed V and J ends, which lost 8 bases and 0 bases, there was a span of 17 bases. The TCR originated in a man in his fifties or sixties with acute or convalescent COVID-19. Sequencing was performed on peripheral blood. The V call is TRBV11-2, the J call TRBJ2-7, with TRBD2 as a possible D gene (6 bases). CDR3 amino acids: CASRSPREPSYEQYF. DNA of the CDR3: TGTGCCAGCCGCTCCCCACGGGAGCCCTCCTACGAGCAGTACTTC.